This T cell receptor (beta chain) was recovered during a study of radiation and T cells in renal cell carcinoma. Time point defined: blood 2 weeks post-SBRT. Described treatment: 15 Gy SBRT to primary tumor, nephrectomy 4 weeks later. Sequencing was performed with immunoSEQ multiplex PCR; in TCRdb, only in-frame clones are kept and a portion is missing. This sample yields roughly 120,000 clones, of which roughly four fifths are seen a single time; approximately 2% belongs to the top ten. The sample was blood, taken from a patient whose treatment included radiotherapy and nephrectomy. The TCR originated in a woman aged 55-69 years with renal cell carcinoma.

CDR3 in DNA: TGTGCCAGCAGTGGGACACGCCGAGGGCTGGGCTATGGCTACACCTTC. As protein: CASSGTRRGLGYGYTF. The chain links TRBV25-1 to TRBJ1-2; the D gene is possibly TRBD1 (5 bases). Between the trimmed V and J ends, which lost 4 bases and 4 bases, there was a span of 19 bases. CDR1 and CDR2 from the germline V gene are MGHDK and SYGVNS. The CDR3 loop spans 16 amino acids.